This TCR beta chain appears in the sequencing data of a study of blood T cell repertoires in COVID-19. Across the whole study: The study drew acute and convalescent COVID-19 samples from the United States, Italy and Spain.

Germline CDR1 and CDR2: MGHRA and YSYEKL. The CDR3 loop spans 18 amino acids. With 4 bases clipped from V and 0 bases from J, the junction kept 14 bases outside the gene matches. Assay used: immunoSEQ multiplex PCR; TCRdb lists only in-frame clones, some missing. Of under 65,000 clones listed, 89% are singletons. The sample comprised peripheral blood. The rearrangement uses TRBV4-1 and TRBJ1-2; TRBD1 agrees at 7 bases. The sequence came from a human donor in a cohort sampled during active COVID-19. The CDR3 loop reads CASSPQGGGTASNYGYTF. DNA for the CDR3: TGCGCCAGCAGCCCCCAGGGCGGGGGGACAGCCTCTAACTATGGCTACACCTTC.